Included here is one TCR beta chain sequence, with context. The sample belongs to a study of T cell responses to AZD1222 COVID-19 vaccine. Study details: Whether given at about 4 or about 12 weeks, second doses were pooled.

Germline V CDR1 and CDR2: LNHDA, SQIVND (reference sequence). V was shortened by 9 bases and J by 3 bases, with 17 bases between the two germline ends. CDR3 length: 14 residues. Generated by immunoSEQ multiplex PCR, the TCRdb table keeps only in-frame clones and is missing some. The table lists 75,000 to 100,000 clones, roughly 90% of them singletons. The genes are TRBV19 and TRBJ1-2; no clear D. The sequence derives from an adult in good health. The specimen was peripheral blood, collected on day 0 of AZD1222 vaccination. CDR3 sequence reads: CASRPVGRDYGYTF. The CDR3 DNA sequence: TGTGCCAGCCGACCAGTGGGGAGAGACTATGGCTACACCTTC.